This TCR beta chain stems from a study of blood T cell repertoires in COVID-19. The CDR3 is 19 amino acids. Trimming shortened V by 1 base and J by 1 base, and 22 bases separated the two germline ends. Germline CDR1 is SGHDN and CDR2 is FVKESK. Original analysis: Amplification of reference gene primers provided the estimated nucleated cell counts. Data came from immunoSEQ multiplex PCR; TCRdb stores just in-frame clones and leaves some out. V, J and clone size reflect that table, while D and trimming were determined from the DNA. The sample has about 370,000 clones, 89% seen once. The source of this sequence is a woman under 40 with COVID-19, enrolled during active disease. The sample was peripheral blood. The chain recombines TRBV14 with TRBJ2-5; D may be TRBD1 (5 bases). CDR3 nucleotide sequence: TGTGCCAGCAGCCAAGGGTACCCCTTTGGCAGGGCCTCCCAAGAGACCCAGTACTTC. Encoded protein: CASSQGYPFGRASQETQYF.